The clone carrying this TCR beta chain was seen only a few times. The sample originates from a study of blood T cells in healthy people across ages. A second roughly 6 to 12 cycle PCR used barcoded and J-beta primers. A single record per CDR3 protein comes from TCRdb applying MiXCR to the 5' RACE reads. The sample includes 750,000 or so distinct CDR3 sequences, roughly 25% seen only once; the top ten take 9.4%. Germline CDR1 reads LNHDA; CDR2 reads SQIVND (reference sequence). V lost 5 bases and J lost 7, with 11 bases in between. The CDR3 extends over 12 amino acids. In addition, the sample was reused for a study of T cells of mothers and their children. That study reports: The study sampled a few healthy Caucasian mothers and their six children.

This clonotype was sampled from a boy aged 5-17 years in good health. Sequenced input: blood. The chain joins TRBV19 to TRBJ1-1; D remains unclear. The CDR3 here is CASSPGEFEAFF. DNA for the CDR3: TGTGCCAGTAGTCCCGGGGAGTTTGAAGCTTTCTTT.